The 5 T cell receptor beta chains below come from one sample, sequenced in a study of long-term antiretroviral therapy in people with HIV (dated by TCRdb to between 2021 and 2023). The immunoSEQ hsTCRB v3.0 assay was used at survey level resolution for TRB variable region sequencing. Held by TCRdb, this immuneACCESS table contains in-frame sequences only and omits some clones. Under half of the omission traces to an unresolved V gene where checked; the cause of the rest is unknown. The sample table contains fewer than 35,000 clones; only one count was recorded for 83% of them. Roughly 7.9% of the sample rests with the top ten. The sequencing here drew on unsorted PBMCs, taken 0.4 years before starting antiretroviral therapy. These receptors all stem from a man aged 18-30 years with HIV.

This clone was picked up one time. The V gene is TRBV6-6, the J gene TRBJ2-5; no clear D gene. CDR1 and CDR2 from the germline V gene are MNHNY and SVGAGI (reference sequence). This CDR3 comprises 13 residues. V was pared by 5 bases and J by 5 bases, with 12 bases between. In nucleotides, the CDR3 is TGTGCCAGCAGTAAAGGGCTGATGGAGACCCAGTACTTC. Protein sequence: CASSKGLMETQYF.

The V and J genes are TRBV19 and TRBJ2-7; 9 bases are shared with TRBD1. The germline CDR1 and CDR2 sequences are LNHDA and SQIVND (reference sequence). This CDR3 region has 15 residues. V shed 5 bases and J 1 base; nucleotides not matched to a gene: 6. The CDR3 loop is CASSVGTGNSYEQYF. Written as DNA, the CDR3 is TGTGCCAGTAGTGTAGGGACAGGGAATTCCTACGAGCAGTACTTC.

V usage is TRBV6-6 and J usage is TRBJ1-3; D is perhaps TRBD1 (6 bases). The CDR3 has 14 amino acids. Deletions cut 4 bases from V and 3 bases from J, with 10 bases between. Germline-derived CDR1 and CDR2 are MNHNY and SVGAGI (reference sequence). The CDR3 region has the DNA TGTGCCAGCAGTTCACAGGGTGGTGGAAACACCATATATTTT. Protein: CASSSQGGGNTIYF.

The chain is built from TRBV27 and TRBJ1-2, with TRBD1 identical over 8 bases. The V gene's germline CDR1 is MNHEY and CDR2 SMNVEV (reference sequence). The CDR3 covers 15 residues. Germline trimming cut 5 bases from V and 5 bases from J; bases unmatched to any gene: 10. The CDR3 coding sequence is TGTGCCAGCAGTCTAGAGATCGGGACAGGATATGGCTACACCTTC. Its protein product is CASSLEIGTGYGYTF.

The rearrangement uses TRBV7-8 and TRBJ2-1; TRBD2 matches at 10 bases. Trimming at V came to 1 base and at J to 0 bases, leaving 3 bases not matched to a gene. The CDR3 is 17 residues long. CDR1 SGHVS and CDR2 FQNEAQ come from the germline V gene. CDR3: CASSLESGGASYNEQFF. The DNA for the CDR3 is TGTGCCAGCAGCTTAGAGAGCGGGGGGGCCTCCTACAATGAGCAGTTCTTC.